The 26 T cell receptor beta chains presented below share a single source sample, sequenced in a study of blood T cell repertoires in COVID-19. TCRdb's table, derived via immunoSEQ multiplex PCR, lists solely in-frame clones and lacks some. Of roughly 200,000 clones listed, 70% to 90% are singletons. The sample comprised peripheral blood. The receptors here all came from a man aged 50 to 59 with COVID-19, enrolled during active disease.

The chain recombines TRBV7-6 with TRBJ2-5; 10 positions match TRBD2. After removal of 1 base from V and 5 bases from J, the junction contained 10 bases not matched to a gene. The V gene's germline CDR1 is SGHVS and CDR2 FNYEAQ. The CDR3 is made up of 17 amino acids. The CDR3 here is CASSLVPSGGASETQYF. The CDR3 DNA is TGTGCCAGCAGCTTAGTGCCCAGCGGGGGGGCCTCGGAGACCCAGTACTTC.

The chain links TRBV3-1 (or the pseudogene TRBV3-2) to TRBJ2-7, with TRBD2 as a possible D gene (5 bases). Germline assignment: CDR1 LGHDT and CDR2 YNNKEL (reference sequence). This CDR3 comprises 11 residues. Trimming shortened V by 5 bases and J by 7 bases, and 9 bases separated the two germline ends. The CDR3 DNA is TGTGCCAGCAGCACCCGACTAGAGCAGTACTTC. This translates into CASSTRLEQYF.

The gene calls are TRBV5-1 and TRBJ1-2; TRBD1 matches at 7 bases. CDR1 is SGHRS and CDR2 is YFSETQ in the germline V gene. The CDR3 contains 14 residues. Germline trimming cut 0 bases from V and 2 bases from J; bases unmatched to any gene: 1. CDR3 coding DNA: TGCGCCAGCAGCTTGGAGGGGGCGAACTATGGCTACACCTTC. It specifies CASSLEGANYGYTF.

J is TRBJ2-1 and V is TRBV4-1; 7 nucleotides match TRBD2. J gave up 9 bases and V 1 base, and 6 bases lay outside the gene matches. The CDR3 spans 14 residues. Germline CDR1 and CDR2: MGHRA and YSYEKL. This CDR3 reads CASSQGPVAGEQFF. In DNA, the CDR3 is TGCGCCAGCAGCCAAGGTCCCGTAGCGGGTGAGCAGTTCTTC.

This chain joins TRBV5-1 and TRBJ2-1; a possible D gene is TRBD2 (5 bases). Germline V gene sequence: CDR1 SGHRS, CDR2 YFSETQ. The length of the CDR3 is 13 residues. V lost 2 bases, J lost 10 bases, and 13 bases lay in between. Here the CDR3 reads CASSLQPQREQFF. In nucleotides, the CDR3 is TGCGCCAGCAGCTTACAACCCCAGCGGGAGCAGTTCTTC.

This chain connects TRBV19 to TRBJ2-2, with D perhaps matching TRBD1 (5 bases). Germline-derived CDR1 and CDR2 are LNHDA and SQIVND (reference sequence). V was pared by 4 bases and J by 2 bases, with 8 bases between. The CDR3 runs to 14 residues. As DNA, the CDR3 is TGTGCCAGTAGTAACCAGGGTAACACCGGGGAGCTGTTTTTT. This sequence encodes CASSNQGNTGELFF.

The J gene is TRBJ2-3, the V gene TRBV6-6; D gene unclear. V shed 4 bases and J shed 2 bases, with 4 bases lying between them. This CDR3 comprises 12 residues. Germline V gene lookup returns CDR1 MNHNY and CDR2 SVGAGI (reference sequence). Here the CDR3 reads CASSSYTDTQYF. CDR3 nucleotide sequence: TGTGCCAGCAGTTCCTACACAGATACGCAGTATTTT.

The V gene is TRBV6-2 or TRBV6-3, the J gene TRBJ2-7, with TRBD1 matching over 7 bases. In germline, CDR1 is MNHEY, CDR2 SVGEGT. V shed 1 base, J shed 3 bases, and the junction held 3 bases outside the gene matches. The CDR3 is made up of 14 amino acids. This chain's CDR3 is CASSYWGTDYEQYF. Here the CDR3 DNA reads TGTGCCAGCAGTTACTGGGGGACAGACTACGAGCAGTACTTC.

This chain joins TRBV5-1 and TRBJ1-5; 9 bases are a match to TRBD1. Germline CDR1 SGHRS, CDR2 YFSETQ. CDR3 length equals 14 residues. V was pared by 5 bases and J by 4 bases, with 4 bases of the junction left unmatched. As DNA, the CDR3 is TGCGCCAGCAGGCGGGACAGGGAAAATCAGCCCCAGCATTTT. Translation gives CASRRDRENQPQHF.

The chain links TRBV15 to TRBJ2-1; no firm D call. The V end lost 0 bases, the J end lost 5 bases, and 11 bases lay between the germline ends. Germline V gene data show CDR1 as LNHNV and CDR2 as YYDKDF (reference sequence). There are 15 residues in the CDR3. DNA of the CDR3: TGTGCCACCAGCAGAGAAATGGGCTACAACAATGAGCAGTTCTTC. This translates into CATSREMGYNNEQFF.

The chain joins TRBV13 to TRBJ2-3; D is undetermined. Germline loops: CDR1 PRHDT, CDR2 FYEKMQ (reference sequence). V lost 8 bases to trimming and J lost 0 bases, with 12 bases between them. The CDR3 is 14 residues long. CDR3 in amino acids: CASSQSTSTDTQYF. CDR3 sequence (DNA): TGTGCCAGCTCGCAATCTACTAGCACAGATACGCAGTATTTT.

This clone was counted once. The chain joins TRBV5-1 to TRBJ2-2; D perhaps matches TRBD1 (5 bases). The CDR3 is made up of 16 amino acids. The V end was cut by 0 bases, the J end by 7 bases, with 16 bases between. Germline values: CDR1 SGHRS, CDR2 YFSETQ. The CDR3 coding sequence is TGCGCCAGCAGCTTGGTGTCCAGGGCGGTGGGCGGGGAGCTGTTTTTT. Protein: CASSLVSRAVGGELFF.

The chain joins TRBV19 to TRBJ2-1; TRBD2 might be the D (6 bases). The ends were cut back, 3 bases at V and 2 bases at J, with 11 bases in the middle. This CDR3 has 15 amino acids. Germline V CDR1 and CDR2: LNHDA, SQIVND (reference sequence). CDR3 nucleotides: TGTGCCAGTAGTATGTATCGGGGGACCTACAATGAGCAGTTCTTC. This codes for CASSMYRGTYNEQFF.

This sequence joins TRBV5-4 and TRBJ2-7, with D possibly matching TRBD2 (6 bases). The CDR3 length is 15 residues. Germline CDR1 and CDR2: SGHNT and YYREEE (reference sequence). The ends were cut back, 3 bases at V and 3 bases at J, with 16 bases in the middle. The chain's CDR3 is CASSYGSGGDYEQYF. CDR3 nucleotide sequence: TGTGCCAGCAGCTACGGGTCCGGAGGGGACTACGAGCAGTACTTC.

This sequence joins TRBV4-2 and TRBJ2-1; TRBD2 agrees at 8 bases. The CDR3 has 16 amino acids. V dropped 0 bases and J dropped 2; count of bases not matched to a gene: 3. Germline V lookup: CDR1 LGHNA, CDR2 YNFKEQ. This CDR3 is CASSQDGGGTYNEQFF. The CDR3 coding sequence is TGTGCCAGCAGCCAAGATGGCGGGGGGACCTACAATGAGCAGTTCTTC.

The chain employs TRBV6-4 and TRBJ2-1, with TRBD2 matching over 9 bases. This CDR3 comprises 13 residues. J gave up 13 bases and V 0 bases, and 4 bases lay outside the gene matches. Germline CDR1 and CDR2: MRHNA and SNTAGT. The CDR3 spells CASSDSSGTSQFF. CDR3 DNA sequence: TGTGCCAGCAGTGACTCGTCTGGGACTAGCCAGTTCTTC.

The chain couples TRBV5-4 to TRBJ2-7, with TRBD2 matching over 12 bases. Looked up from germline, CDR1 is SGHNT and CDR2 is YYREEE (reference sequence). Trimming removed 4 bases from V and 6 bases from J; junction bases left unmatched: 11. The CDR3 covers 16 residues. The CDR3 here is CASSPSLAGGPGEQYF. CDR3 DNA: TGTGCCAGCAGCCCATCCCTAGCGGGAGGGCCGGGCGAGCAGTACTTC.

J is TRBJ1-3 and V is TRBV7-8; D gene ambiguous. Germline V CDR1 and CDR2: SGHVS, FQNEAQ. The CDR3 has 17 amino acids. Trimming removed 5 bases from V and 0 bases from J, with 17 bases in between. The CDR3 reads CASSPLPLRFSGNTIYF. CDR3 DNA sequence: TGTGCCAGCAGCCCATTACCCCTCAGGTTCTCTGGAAACACCATATATTTT. Combining the CDR3 with reference TRBV7-8 and TRBJ1-3 gives the whole variable domain GAGVSQSPRYKVAKRGQDVALRCDPISGHVSLFWYQQALGQGPEFLTYFQNEAQLDKSGLPSDRFFAERPEGSVSTLKIQRTQQEDSAVYLCASSPLPLRFSGNTIYFGEGSWLTVV.

The V call is TRBV27, the J call TRBJ2-7; a possible D gene is TRBD1 (6 bases). Trimming cost V 4 bases and J 2 bases, with 15 bases left between them. CDR1 is MNHEY and CDR2 is SMNVEV in the germline V gene (reference sequence). The CDR3 is 15 amino acids. CDR3 DNA sequence: TGTGCCAGCAGTTCCGCAGGGGCAGCTACCTACGAGCAGTACTTC. Translating it yields CASSSAGAATYEQYF.

The rearrangement uses TRBV6-5 and TRBJ1-2; maybe TRBD1 (5 bases). This CDR3 spans 15 amino acids. Germline-derived CDR1 and CDR2 are MNHEY and SVGAGI. The germline V and J ends were trimmed by 6 bases and 0 bases, with 14 bases remaining between them. CDR3 in DNA: TGTGCCAGCAGACGAACGGGACTTTCTAACTATGGCTACACCTTC. Protein sequence: CASRRTGLSNYGYTF.

The V gene is TRBV12-3 or TRBV12-4, the J gene TRBJ2-5; maybe TRBD2 (6 bases). V was pared by 7 bases and J by 5 bases, with 14 bases between. The CDR3 sequence is 13 residues long. The CDR3 here is CASTPWGDETQYF. Written as DNA, the CDR3 is TGTGCCAGCACCCCGTGGGGGGACGAGACCCAGTACTTC.

The chain joins TRBV28 to TRBJ1-4; TRBD1 matches at 9 bases. This CDR3 spans 14 amino acids. Germline V gives CDR1 MDHEN, CDR2 SYDVKM. V lost 6 bases to trimming and J lost 7 bases; unmatched junction nucleotides: 6. The CDR3 loop is CASRIQGAREKLFF. The CDR3 DNA sequence: TGTGCCAGCAGGATACAGGGGGCGCGTGAAAAACTGTTTTTT.

CDR3 DNA sequence: TGTGCCAGCAGTTTACGGACAGGGAAAGTGGACTATGGCTACACCTTC. Translation gives CASSLRTGKVDYGYTF. This chain joins TRBV6-2 or TRBV6-3 and TRBJ1-2, with 8 nucleotides matching TRBD1. The V segment lost 4 bases and the J segment 3 bases; nucleotides outside the gene matches: 10. Germline V gives CDR1 MNHEY, CDR2 SVGEGT. CDR3 length equals 16 residues.

The chain has TRBV7-9 and TRBJ2-1; TRBD1 is a possible D gene (5 bases). Germline values: CDR1 SEHNR, CDR2 FQNEAQ (reference sequence). The CDR3 loop spans 17 amino acids. The V end was cut by 1 base, the J end by 0 bases, with 13 bases between. DNA of the CDR3: TGTGCCAGCAGCTTAGGGGGCGGTGTCGCCTCCTACAATGAGCAGTTCTTC. Protein: CASSLGGGVASYNEQFF.

Here the CDR3 DNA reads TGCGCCAGCAGCTTGGTAGGGAGGGGCTCCTACGAGCAGTACTTC. Protein product: CASSLVGRGSYEQYF. This chain links TRBV5-1 with TRBJ2-7, with 7 nucleotides matching TRBD2. Trimming at V came to 0 bases and at J to 0 bases, leaving 3 bases not matched to a gene. Germline assignment: CDR1 SGHRS and CDR2 YFSETQ. The CDR3 spans 15 residues.

The J gene is TRBJ1-5, the V gene TRBV6-2 or TRBV6-3, with 11 bases matching TRBD1. The J segment lost 4 bases and the V segment lost 5 bases, leaving 13 bases of the junction unmatched. The CDR3 runs 18 residues. Germline CDR1 reads MNHEY; CDR2 reads SVGEGT. CDR3 protein: CASSPDTRDRGGNQPQHF. As DNA, the CDR3 is TGTGCCAGCAGTCCGGACACCCGGGACAGGGGGGGGAATCAGCCCCAGCATTTT.